Reported below is one TCR beta chain. Time point specified: pretreatment peripheral blood. The CDR3 loop spans 11 amino acids. In germline, CDR1 is MNHEY, CDR2 SVGAGI. Trimming left V 8 bases short and J 3 bases short, with 7 bases between. The repertoire was sequenced with immunoSEQ multiplex PCR; TCRdb's copy has only in-frame clones and lacks some. This sample has tens of thousands of clones, with about four fifths found just once. The sample comes from a study of PD-L1 blockade in urothelial cancer. The sample here was PBMCs, taken around atezolizumab (anti-PD-L1) treatment. The source of this sequence is a man aged 60 to 69 with urothelial cancer. The chain links TRBV6-5 to TRBJ1-2, with D possibly TRBD1 on 5 matching bases. CDR3 coding DNA: TGTGCCAGCGGGGCAGACTATGGCTACACCTTC. Its translation is CASGADYGYTF.